This T cell receptor beta chain was recovered during a study of blood T cell repertoires in COVID-19. Study-level background: Sites in the United States, Italy and Spain provided acute and convalescent COVID-19 samples. PBMCs, B-cell-depleted T cells, or T cells provided the cDNA or gDNA that made up the material.

Per the study methods: From reference gene primer amplification, estimates of nucleated cell counts were derived. Clones were sequenced by immunoSEQ multiplex PCR, and TCRdb holds only the in-frame ones, with some missing. For V, J and clone size, that table is used; D and trimming come from the DNA. Of about 59,000 clones listed, around 77% are singletons. This CDR3 contains 13 residues. Unmatched junction bases numbered 1, after V lost 6 bases and J lost 2 bases. The sequenced sample consisted of peripheral blood. The TCR sequence derives from a man in his fifties or sixties with acute or convalescent COVID-19. This chain links TRBV12-3 or TRBV12-4 with TRBJ1-3; 7 positions match TRBD1. CDR3 sequence reads: CASRGTAGNTIYF. The CDR3 bases are TGTGCCAGCAGGGGGACAGCTGGAAACACCATATATTTT.